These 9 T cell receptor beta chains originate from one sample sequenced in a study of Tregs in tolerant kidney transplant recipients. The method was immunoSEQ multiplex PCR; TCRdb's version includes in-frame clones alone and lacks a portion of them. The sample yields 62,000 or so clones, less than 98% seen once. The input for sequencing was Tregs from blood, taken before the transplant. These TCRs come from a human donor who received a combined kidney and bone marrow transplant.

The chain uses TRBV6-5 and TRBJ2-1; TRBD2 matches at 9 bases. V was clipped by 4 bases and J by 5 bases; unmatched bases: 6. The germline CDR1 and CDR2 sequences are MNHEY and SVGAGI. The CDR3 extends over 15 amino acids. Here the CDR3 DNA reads TGTGCCAGCAGTTCCCCGGGACTAGCCAACAATGAGCAGTTCTTC. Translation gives CASSSPGLANNEQFF.

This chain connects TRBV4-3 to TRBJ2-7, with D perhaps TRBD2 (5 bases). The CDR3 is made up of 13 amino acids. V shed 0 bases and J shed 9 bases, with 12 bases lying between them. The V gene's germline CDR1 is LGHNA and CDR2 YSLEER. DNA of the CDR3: TGCGCCAGCAGCCAAGAGGCCCGGACTGGGCAGTACTTC. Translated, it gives CASSQEARTGQYF.

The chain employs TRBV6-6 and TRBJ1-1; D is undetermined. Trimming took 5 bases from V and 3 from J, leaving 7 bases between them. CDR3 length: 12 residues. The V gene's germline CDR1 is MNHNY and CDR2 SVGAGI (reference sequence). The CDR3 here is CASSLTDTEAFF. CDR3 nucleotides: TGTGCCAGCAGTCTCACTGACACTGAAGCTTTCTTT.

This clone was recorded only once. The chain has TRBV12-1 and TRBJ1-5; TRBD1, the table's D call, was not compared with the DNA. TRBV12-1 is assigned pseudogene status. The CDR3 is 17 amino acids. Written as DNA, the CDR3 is TGTGCCAGCAGCTTTCACAGGCTATATGATGGCAATCAGCCCCAGCATTTT. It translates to CASSFHRLYDGNQPQHF.

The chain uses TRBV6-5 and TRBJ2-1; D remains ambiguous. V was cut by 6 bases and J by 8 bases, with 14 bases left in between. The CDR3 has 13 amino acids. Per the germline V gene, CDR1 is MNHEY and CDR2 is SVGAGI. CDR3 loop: CASRKLFSDEQFF. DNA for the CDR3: TGTGCCAGCAGAAAACTATTTTCCGATGAGCAGTTCTTC.

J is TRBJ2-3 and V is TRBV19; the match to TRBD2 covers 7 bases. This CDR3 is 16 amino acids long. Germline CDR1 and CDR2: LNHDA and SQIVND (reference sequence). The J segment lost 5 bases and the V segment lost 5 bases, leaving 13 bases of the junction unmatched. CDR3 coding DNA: TGTGCCAGTAGTTTTAGCGTGGGGAGGGTACGAGATACGCAGTATTTT. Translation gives CASSFSVGRVRDTQYF.

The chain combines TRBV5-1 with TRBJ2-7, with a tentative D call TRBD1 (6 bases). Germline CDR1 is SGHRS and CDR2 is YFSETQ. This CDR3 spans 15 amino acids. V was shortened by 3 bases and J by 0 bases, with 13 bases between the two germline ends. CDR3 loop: CASSSTGTYSYEQYF. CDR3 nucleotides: TGCGCCAGCAGCTCCACAGGGACCTACTCCTACGAGCAGTACTTC.

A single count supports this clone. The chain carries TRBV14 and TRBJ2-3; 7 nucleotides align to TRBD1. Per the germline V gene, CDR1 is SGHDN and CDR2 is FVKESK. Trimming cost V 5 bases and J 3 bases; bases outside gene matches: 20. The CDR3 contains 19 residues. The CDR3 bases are TGTGCCAGCAGCGCCACCCCCCCTACTAGTGCCAGGGGGACAGATACGCAGTATTTT. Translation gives CASSATPPTSARGTDTQYF.

CDR3: CASSLVFSQSSSYEQYF. The CDR3 bases are TGTGCCAGCAGCTTAGTGTTTTCGCAGTCCAGCTCCTACGAGCAGTACTTC. This rearrangement joins TRBV7-9 to TRBJ2-7, with D unclear. Germline V CDR1 and CDR2: SEHNR, FQNEAQ (reference sequence). This CDR3 is built from 17 residues. The V end lost 1 base, the J end lost 0 bases, and 16 bases lay between the germline ends.